One sample yielded the 7 T cell receptor beta chains listed below, sequenced in a study of shared clonotypes between healthy human individuals. In the naive CD8 group, cells lacked CD45RO and were positively selected for CCR7, so terminally differentiated effector memory CD45RA+ cells were left out. TCRdb keeps only in-frame clones here, not all; method: immunoSEQ multiplex PCR. The sample includes roughly 850,000 clones, approximately 96% of them seen just once. Specimen: naive CD8+ T cells sorted from blood. The receptors derive from a young man in good health.

This clone has only one observation. The chain is built from TRBV7-9 and TRBJ2-7; 8 bases are a match to TRBD1. After removal of 3 bases from V and 4 bases from J, the junction contained 5 bases not matched to a gene. The CDR3 totals 14 residues. From germline, CDR1 is SEHNR and CDR2 FQNEAQ (reference sequence). In DNA, the CDR3 is TGTGCCAGCAGCTTTGGACAGGGTATTTACGAGCAGTACTTC. It is translated as CASSFGQGIYEQYF.

The chain has TRBV5-4 and TRBJ1-1; 9 bases align to TRBD1. Trimming removed 4 bases from V and 6 bases from J; junction bases left unmatched: 13. This CDR3 region has 16 residues. Germline V gene lookup returns CDR1 SGHNT and CDR2 YYREEE (reference sequence). The CDR3 sequence: CASSITGTGTVAEAFF. The CDR3 nucleotides read TGTGCCAGCAGCATAACCGGGACAGGGACGGTCGCTGAAGCTTTCTTT. Together with reference TRBV5-4 and TRBJ1-1, the CDR3 gives the full variable domain: ETGVTQSPTHLIKTRGQQVTLRCSSQSGHNTVSWYQQALGQGPQFIFQYYREEENGRGNFPPRFSGLQFPNYSSELNVNALELDDSALYLCASSITGTGTVAEAFFGQGTRLTVV.

A note on this clone: This same CDR3 is encoded by further DNA sequences in the sample. V usage is TRBV19 and J usage is TRBJ2-7; D may be TRBD2 (5 bases). The V gene's germline CDR1 is LNHDA and CDR2 SQIVND (reference sequence). Trimming removed 5 bases at V and 4 bases at J, with 12 bases between. The CDR3 covers 13 residues. In DNA, the CDR3 is TGTGCCAGTAGTCCCACCGAGGGTTACGAGCAGTACTTC. It yields the protein CASSPTEGYEQYF.

The chain combines TRBV2 with TRBJ1-2, with D tentatively TRBD1 (5 bases). The germline CDR1 and CDR2 sequences are SNHLY and FYNNEI. This CDR3 comprises 14 residues. The V end lost 5 bases, the J end lost 6 bases, and 16 bases lay between the germline ends. CDR3 loop: CASSMSALGDGYTF. Written as DNA, the CDR3 is TGTGCCAGCAGTATGTCGGCCTTAGGGGATGGCTACACCTTC.

This chain joins TRBV2 and TRBJ2-7, with D perhaps assigned TRBD1 or TRBD2 (5 bases each). Germline loops: CDR1 SNHLY, CDR2 FYNNEI. CDR3 size: 13 residues. Trimming took off 6 bases at V and 4 bases at J, with 13 bases between the two ends. The CDR3 sequence is CASRPPEGYEQYF. In nucleotides, the CDR3 is TGTGCCAGCAGGCCCCCCGAGGGGTACGAGCAGTACTTC.

The chain has TRBV30 and TRBJ2-7, with 7 bases aligning to TRBD1. V lost 5 bases and J lost 3; bases outside the gene matches: 7. CDR1 and CDR2 (germline): GTSNPN, SVGIG (reference sequence). The CDR3 spans 13 residues. Here the CDR3 reads CAWDRDSFYEQYF. In DNA, the CDR3 is TGTGCCTGGGACCGGGACAGTTTCTACGAGCAGTACTTC.

This clone was recorded once. The chain uses TRBV6-5 and TRBJ2-4; no clear D. The CDR3 spans 12 residues. Germline values: CDR1 MNHEY, CDR2 SVGAGI. Trimming cost V 5 bases and J 7 bases, with 9 bases left between them. CDR3 protein: CASSRDSNIQYF. CDR3 nucleotides: TGTGCCAGCAGTCGCGACTCCAACATTCAGTACTTC.